These T cell receptor beta chains were read from a single sample in a study of sequential checkpoint blockade in melanoma. TCRdb's table, derived via immunoSEQ multiplex PCR, lists solely in-frame clones and lacks some. This sample has some 19,000 clones, with roughly 72% found just once. The source material was CD8+ T cells sorted from blood (inferred from file names), sampled from a patient given nivolumab and ipilimumab in sequence. These TCRs come from a human donor with melanoma. CDR3s include the opening cysteine and the closing phenylalanine or tryptophan. Each record gives: J gene, V gene, CDR3 protein.

TRBJ1-6 TRBV19 CASSNKGNSPLHF
TRBJ2-7 TRBV13 CASSSRLSNSYEQYF
TRBJ2-3 TRBV27 CASTPSVADTQYF
TRBJ2-7 TRBV28 CASSFSGSSYEQYF
TRBJ2-3 TRBV6-5 CASSYSTRADTQYF
TRBJ2-2 TRBV11-3 CASSSRGQTGELFF
TRBJ2-3 TRBV2 CASSDFGTGPADTQYF
TRBJ2-7 TRBV7-9 CASSDNRGIGYEQYF
TRBJ1-2 TRBV19 CASSISKTGTLYYGYTF
TRBJ2-3 TRBV15 CATSSGTGGSDTQYF
TRBJ2-2 TRBV6-6 CASSPTPDRARELFF
TRBJ2-2 TRBV6-4 CASSETSGMSGELFF
TRBJ1-1 TRBV5-1 CASSLGQGRNTEAFF
TRBJ2-1 TRBV6-4 CASSESERSSYNEQFF
TRBJ2-1 TRBV19 CASSIRSVHEQFF
TRBJ2-5 TRBV5-1 CASSPAGGSFETQYF
TRBJ2-5 TRBV15 CATSRDGPRTSGGAQYF
TRBJ1-1 TRBV9 CASRPDSNTEAFF
TRBJ2-7 TRBV30 CAWSHRDSYEQYF
TRBJ2-7 TRBV7-9 CASSSGQGIYEQYF
TRBJ2-7 TRBV5-4 CASTPGQGVGEQYF
TRBJ2-2 TRBV2 CASVGQDGLFF
TRBJ1-2 TRBV19 CASSIAVGQGYGYTF
. TRBV9 CASSSGTKYEQYF
TRBJ2-7 TRBV6-5 CASSVGTGLYEQYF